The clone carrying this T cell receptor (beta chain) was detected once. Original methodology: Estimated nucleated cell counts came from reference gene primer amplification. Measured with immunoSEQ multiplex PCR; TCRdb has only the in-frame clones, and not every one. The DNA gave D and trimming, while V, J and clone size come from that table. Of about 210,000 clones detected, 80% to 85% appear once; the ten largest clones hold over 9.5%. Seattle participants joined during active infection and were tracked over time. The data were obtained in a study of blood T cell repertoires in COVID-19. Study-wide context: PBMCs, B-cell-depleted T cells, or T cells were the source of the cDNA or gDNA that made up the material.

This sequence originates from a woman over 75 with COVID-19, enrolled during active disease. Sequencing used peripheral blood.

For the CDR3, the DNA is TGTGCCAGCAGCTTACAGGTTACAGGGCTTACCGGGGAGCTGTTTTTT. It is translated as CASSLQVTGLTGELFF. This sequence joins TRBV7-9 and TRBJ2-2; tentatively, D is TRBD1 (6 bases). The germline CDR1 and CDR2 sequences are SEHNR and FQNEAQ (reference sequence). The V end was cut by 2 bases, the J end by 5 bases, with 15 bases between. This CDR3 is 16 amino acids long.